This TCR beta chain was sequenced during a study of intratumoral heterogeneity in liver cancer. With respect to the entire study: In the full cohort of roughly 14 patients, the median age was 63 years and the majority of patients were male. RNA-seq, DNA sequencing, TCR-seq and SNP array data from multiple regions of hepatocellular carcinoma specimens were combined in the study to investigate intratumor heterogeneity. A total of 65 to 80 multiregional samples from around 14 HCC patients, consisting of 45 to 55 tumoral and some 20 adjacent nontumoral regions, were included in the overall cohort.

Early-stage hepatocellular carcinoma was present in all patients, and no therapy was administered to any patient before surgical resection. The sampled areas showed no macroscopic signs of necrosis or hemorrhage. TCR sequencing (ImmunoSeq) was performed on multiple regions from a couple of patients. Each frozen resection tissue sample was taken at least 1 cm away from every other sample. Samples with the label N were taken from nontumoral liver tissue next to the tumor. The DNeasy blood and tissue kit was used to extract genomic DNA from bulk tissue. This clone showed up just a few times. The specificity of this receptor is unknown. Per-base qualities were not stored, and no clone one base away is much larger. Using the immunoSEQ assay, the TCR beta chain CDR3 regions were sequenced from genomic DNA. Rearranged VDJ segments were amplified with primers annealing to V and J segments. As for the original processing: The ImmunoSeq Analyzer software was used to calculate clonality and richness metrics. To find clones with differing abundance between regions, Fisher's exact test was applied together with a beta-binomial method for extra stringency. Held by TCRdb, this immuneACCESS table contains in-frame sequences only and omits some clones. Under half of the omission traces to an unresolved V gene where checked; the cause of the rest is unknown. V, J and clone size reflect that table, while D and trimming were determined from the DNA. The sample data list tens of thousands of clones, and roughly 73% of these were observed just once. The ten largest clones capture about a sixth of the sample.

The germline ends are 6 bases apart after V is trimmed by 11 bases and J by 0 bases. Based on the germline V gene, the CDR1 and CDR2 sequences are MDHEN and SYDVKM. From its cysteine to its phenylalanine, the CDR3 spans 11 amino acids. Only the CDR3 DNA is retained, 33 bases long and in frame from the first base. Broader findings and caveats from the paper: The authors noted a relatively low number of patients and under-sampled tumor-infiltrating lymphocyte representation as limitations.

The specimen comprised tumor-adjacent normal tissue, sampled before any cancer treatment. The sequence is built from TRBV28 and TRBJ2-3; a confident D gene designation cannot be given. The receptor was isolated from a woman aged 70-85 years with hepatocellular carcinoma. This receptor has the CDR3 CAGSSTDTQYF. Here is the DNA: TGTGCCGGGTCTAGCACAGATACGCAGTATTTT.